This T cell receptor beta chain was documented in a study of cytomegalovirus exposure and HLA in healthy donors. With 6 bases clipped from V and 5 bases from J, the junction kept 7 bases outside the gene matches. The CDR3 sequence is 15 residues long. Germline V lookup: CDR1 MNHNS, CDR2 SASEGT. This PCR relied on a set of 60 Vbeta primers and 13 Jbeta primers. Measured with immunoSEQ multiplex PCR; TCRdb has only the in-frame clones, and not every one. The repertoire has around 150,000 clones, almost 80% of them found once; the top ten carry 0.85% to 1%. With respect to this clone: The target antigen is unknown.

General study findings and limits: An analysis done earlier found most TCR beta V segments productive about 90% or about 30% of the time. What was likely a sequencing artifact was a cluster of highly shared sequence variants.

This chain joins TRBV6-1 and TRBJ1-4; TRBD1 matches at 9 bases. This sequence was found in a woman aged 45-65 years in good health and CMV-seropositive. Sequencing was done on a sample of PBMCs. CDR3 sequence: CASSHQTGGNEKLFF. CDR3 DNA: TGTGCCAGCAGCCATCAGACAGGGGGGAATGAAAAACTGTTTTTT.